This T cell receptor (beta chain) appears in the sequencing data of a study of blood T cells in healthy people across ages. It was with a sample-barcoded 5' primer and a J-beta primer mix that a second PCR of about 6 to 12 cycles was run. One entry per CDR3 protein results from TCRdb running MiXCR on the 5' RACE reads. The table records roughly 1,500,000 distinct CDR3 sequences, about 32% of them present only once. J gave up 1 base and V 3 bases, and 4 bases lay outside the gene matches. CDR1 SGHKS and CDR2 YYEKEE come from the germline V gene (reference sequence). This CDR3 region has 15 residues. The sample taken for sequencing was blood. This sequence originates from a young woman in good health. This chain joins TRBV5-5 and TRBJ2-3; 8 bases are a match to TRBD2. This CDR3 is CASSSAGVGTDTQYF. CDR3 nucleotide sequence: TGTGCCAGCAGCTCAGCGGGAGTGGGCACAGATACGCAGTATTTT.